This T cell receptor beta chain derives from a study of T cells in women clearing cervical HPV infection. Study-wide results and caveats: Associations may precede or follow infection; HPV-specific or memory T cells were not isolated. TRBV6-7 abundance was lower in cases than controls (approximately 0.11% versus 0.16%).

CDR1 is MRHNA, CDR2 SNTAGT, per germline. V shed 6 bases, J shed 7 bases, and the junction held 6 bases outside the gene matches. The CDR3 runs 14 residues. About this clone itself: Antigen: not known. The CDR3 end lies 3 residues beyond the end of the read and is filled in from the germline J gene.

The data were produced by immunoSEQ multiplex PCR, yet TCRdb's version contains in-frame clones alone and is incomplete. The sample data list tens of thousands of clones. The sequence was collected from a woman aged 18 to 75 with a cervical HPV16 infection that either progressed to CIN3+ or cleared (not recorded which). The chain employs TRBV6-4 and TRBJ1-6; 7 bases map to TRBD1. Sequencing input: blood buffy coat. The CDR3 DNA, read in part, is TGTGCCAGCAGCAGGGACAGCACAAATTCACCC. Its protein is CASSRDSTNSP. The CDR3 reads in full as CASSRDSTNSPLHF.